The clone carrying this T cell receptor (beta chain) was counted only a few times. The antigen is undetermined. The data were obtained in a study of CD8+ T cells in alopecia areata. Study results and caveats: Mouse data revealed clearer TCR sharing than patient data did, a gap possibly tied to HLA. For lesional scalp, especially alopecia totalis/universalis, clonality was higher than in normal scalp. Besides other cells, scalp samples also yield sequences of resident alphabeta T cells from normal skin.

Trimming removed 10 bases from V and 6 bases from J; junction bases left unmatched: 16. Germline CDR1 is LNHDA and CDR2 is SQIVND (reference sequence). The CDR3 totals 15 residues. Alopecia areata patients provided lesional scalp punch biopsies and peripheral blood, both collected for the study. Reverse transcribed after extraction, RNA yielded cDNA as the sequencing template. TCRdb's copy holds only in-frame clones and misses some; the assay was immunoSEQ multiplex PCR. The data hold approximately 82,000 clones, with just over 50% observed a single time. This receptor was identified in a human donor with alopecia areata. The chain is built from TRBV19 and TRBJ1-1, with 8 bases lining up with TRBD1. The material sequenced was NKG2D-high CD8+ T cells sorted from blood. The CDR3 spells CAKQYLGQGVAEAFF. Written as DNA, the CDR3 is TGTGCCAAGCAGTACCTCGGACAGGGTGTAGCTGAAGCTTTCTTT.